What follows describes a single TCR beta chain. Its antigen is not identified. Germline V CDR1 and CDR2: MNHNS, SASEGT. Trimming removed 10 bases from V and 0 bases from J, with 14 bases in between. The CDR3 length is 14 residues. These data belong to a study of T cell repertoires in cytomegalovirus infection. For the study at large: From public TCR beta signatures came an indication of both CMV infection and matching HLA type. Broader study findings: HLA-C-restricted CMV clonotypes gave the most frequent clonotype in two of eight donors. CMV carriers having the relevant HLA were flagged by cumulative public TCR beta family frequency.

TCRdb used MiXCR to reprocess the reads, holding one entry per CDR3 protein. The sample includes roughly 120,000 distinct CDR3 sequences, 30% to 40% of them seen just once. This chain joins TRBV6-1 and TRBJ2-3; no firm D call. The sample in question was CD8+ T cells from cultured PBMCs, obtained from culture after CMV antigen stimulation. This receptor was identified in a human donor in good health (CMV status not recorded). Some clones in this sample may be carry-over from other donors' samples. Written as DNA, the CDR3 is TGTGCCACCGTACGGAGTGGAAGCACAGATACGCAGTATTTT. Encoded protein: CATVRSGSTDTQYF.